This T cell receptor beta chain was obtained from a study of breast tumors, draining lymph nodes, adjacent tissues. TCRdb fed the multiplex PCR reads into MiXCR, producing one record per CDR3 protein. Of approximately 89,000 distinct CDR3 sequences in the sample, around 28% were seen once. Breast cancer patients provided tissue from their axillary draining lymph nodes. This clonotype came up many times. V was cut by 2 bases and J by 6 bases, with 6 bases left in between. CDR1 is KGHDR and CDR2 is SFDVKD in the germline V gene. This CDR3 has 12 residues. The chain uses TRBV24-1 and TRBJ1-2; unclear D gene. The receptor comes from a female donor with breast cancer. Some clones in this sample may be carry-over from other donors' samples. Material: axillary lymph node tissue. The CDR3 loop is CATSDSRHGYTF. CDR3 coding DNA: TGTGCCACCAGTGATTCCCGCCATGGCTACACCTTC.